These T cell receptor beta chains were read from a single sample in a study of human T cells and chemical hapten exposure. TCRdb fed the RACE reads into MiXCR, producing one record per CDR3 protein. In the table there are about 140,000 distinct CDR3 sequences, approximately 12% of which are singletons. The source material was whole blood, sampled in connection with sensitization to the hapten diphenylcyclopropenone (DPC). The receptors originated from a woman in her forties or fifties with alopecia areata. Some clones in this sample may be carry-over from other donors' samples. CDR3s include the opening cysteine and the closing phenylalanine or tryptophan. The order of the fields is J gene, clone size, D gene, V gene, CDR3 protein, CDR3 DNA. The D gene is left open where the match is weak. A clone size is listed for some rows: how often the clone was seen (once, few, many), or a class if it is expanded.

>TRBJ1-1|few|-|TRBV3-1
CASSQGGWGNTEAFF
TGTGCCAGCAGCCAAGGGGGTTGGGGAAACACTGAAGCTTTCTTT
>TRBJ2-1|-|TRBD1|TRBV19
CASTLRGQTYNEQFF
TGTGCCAGTACCCTCCGGGGACAGACTTACAATGAGCAGTTCTTC
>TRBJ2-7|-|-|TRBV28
CASSLSGQNYEQYF
TGTGCCAGCAGTTTATCCGGACAGAACTACGAGCAGTACTTC
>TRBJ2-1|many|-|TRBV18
CASSPRQGNEQFF
TGTGCCAGCTCACCCCGCCAGGGCAATGAGCAGTTCTTC
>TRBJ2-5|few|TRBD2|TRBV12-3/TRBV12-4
CASSFSGQKQETQYF
TGTGCCAGCAGTTTTAGCGGGCAGAAGCAAGAGACCCAGTACTTC
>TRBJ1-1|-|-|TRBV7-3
CASSLEGGGPAEAFF
TGTGCCAGCAGCTTAGAGGGCGGGGGCCCCGCTGAAGCTTTCTTT
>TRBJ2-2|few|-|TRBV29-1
CSVGGRMASFGELFF
TGCAGCGTTGGGGGGCGAATGGCTTCTTTCGGGGAGCTGTTTTTT
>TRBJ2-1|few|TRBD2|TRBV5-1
CASSSGLAGGTPYNEQFF
TGCGCCAGCAGCTCTGGGCTAGCGGGAGGAACACCCTACAATGAGCAGTTCTTC
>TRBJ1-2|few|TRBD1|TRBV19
CASSSGQGHYGYTF
TGTGCCAGTAGTTCTGGACAGGGCCATTATGGCTACACCTTC
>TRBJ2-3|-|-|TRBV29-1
CSVADGTDTQYF
TGCAGCGTTGCCGACGGCACAGATACGCAGTATTTT
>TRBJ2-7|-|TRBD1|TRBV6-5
CATPGTGHDEQYF
TGTGCCACCCCCGGGACAGGGCACGACGAGCAGTACTTC
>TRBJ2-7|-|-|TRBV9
CASSPSSGWEQYF
TGTGCCAGCAGCCCTTCTTCTGGGTGGGAGCAGTACTTC
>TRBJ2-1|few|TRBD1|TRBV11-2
CASSYGTGQEFF
TGTGCCAGCAGCTACGGGACAGGACAGGAGTTCTTC
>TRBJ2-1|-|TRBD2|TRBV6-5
CASSLREGLLNEQFF
TGTGCCAGCAGCCTTCGGGAGGGTCTCTTAAATGAGCAGTTCTTC